This TCR beta chain was identified in a study of blood T cell repertoires in COVID-19. About the research overall: Sources were T cells, B-cell-depleted T cells, or PBMCs; the material itself was cDNA or gDNA.

The table came from immunoSEQ multiplex PCR; TCRdb's copy has only in-frame clones and leaves some out. The sample records 90,000 to 100,000 clones, roughly 86% being singletons. Sequenced material: peripheral blood. The TCR sequence derives from a man between 50 and 59 years old with acute or convalescent COVID-19.

The CDR3 nucleotides are TGCGCCAGCAGCGCTAGCGGAGGCTCCTCCTACAATGAGCAGTTCTTC. Its translation is CASSASGGSSYNEQFF. The chain recombines TRBV5-1 with TRBJ2-1; 7 bases are shared with TRBD2. Germline trimming cut 4 bases from V and 0 bases from J; bases unmatched to any gene: 7. CDR1 is SGHRS, CDR2 YFSETQ, per germline. This CDR3 has 16 residues.